This is a list of T cell receptor beta chains from one sample in a study of blood T cell repertoires in COVID-19. Produced via immunoSEQ multiplex PCR; TCRdb's table is partial and in-frame only. The data show 250,000 or so clones, with around nine tenths seen just once and about 0.79% held by the top ten. The sequenced sample consisted of peripheral blood. These receptors came from a man aged 25-40 years with COVID-19, enrolled during active disease. Each CDR3 is given with its conserved first and last residue. A D gene is named only where the DNA matches it firmly. Size is omitted from some rows. Given values are once, few, many or a class for expanded clones.

size: NA; V: TRBV3-1/TRBV3-2; J: TRBJ2-7; D: NA; CDR3: CASSPTGFPYEQYF; DNA: TGTGCCAGCAGCCCGACGGGATTCCCCTACGAGCAGTACTTC
size: NA; V: TRBV7-3; J: TRBJ1-2; D: NA; CDR3: CASSPKPDGYGYTF; DNA: TGTGCCAGCAGCCCCAAACCTGACGGGTATGGCTACACCTTC
size: NA; V: TRBV4-2; J: TRBJ1-4; D: NA; CDR3: CASSQDLEINEKLFF; DNA: TGTGCCAGCAGCCAAGATCTGGAGATTAATGAAAAACTGTTTTTT
size: once; V: TRBV5-4; J: TRBJ2-5; D: NA; CDR3: CASSLGLQYQETQYF; DNA: TGTGCCAGCAGCTTGGGACTACAGTACCAAGAGACCCAGTACTTC
size: NA; V: TRBV5-5; J: TRBJ1-5; D: TRBD1; CDR3: CASSQRQGDQPQHF; DNA: TGTGCCAGCAGCCAACGACAGGGAGATCAGCCCCAGCATTTT
size: NA; V: TRBV30; J: TRBJ2-6; D: NA; CDR3: CAWSVSSSGANVLTF; DNA: TGTGCCTGGAGTGTCTCGAGTTCTGGGGCCAACGTCCTGACTTTC
size: NA; V: TRBV2; J: TRBJ1-5; D: NA; CDR3: CASSLEDYSNQPQHF; DNA: TGTGCCAGCAGCCTCGAGGACTATAGCAATCAGCCCCAGCATTTT
size: NA; V: TRBV30; J: TRBJ2-7; D: NA; CDR3: CAWSVRAGSYEQYF; DNA: TGTGCCTGGAGTGTCAGGGCCGGTTCCTACGAGCAGTACTTC
size: few; V: TRBV7-6; J: TRBJ1-2; D: NA; CDR3: CASSPEVGAGYTF; DNA: TGTGCCAGCAGCCCAGAGGTGGGGGCCGGCTACACCTTC
size: NA; V: TRBV19; J: TRBJ1-1; D: TRBD1; CDR3: CASSIPGQGNTEAFF; DNA: TGTGCCAGTAGTATACCGGGACAGGGAAACACTGAAGCTTTCTTT
size: NA; V: TRBV5-1; J: TRBJ2-1; D: TRBD2; CDR3: CASSTDGLAGYNEQFF; DNA: TGCGCCAGCAGCACGGATGGGCTAGCGGGTTACAATGAGCAGTTCTTC
size: NA; V: TRBV6-5; J: TRBJ1-2; D: NA; CDR3: CASHGANYGYTF; DNA: TGTGCCAGCCACGGGGCTAACTATGGCTACACCTTC
size: NA; V: TRBV3-1/TRBV3-2; J: TRBJ2-1; D: NA; CDR3: CASSQETGPTGQFF; DNA: TGTGCCAGCAGCCAAGAAACAGGGCCTACGGGGCAGTTCTTC
size: NA; V: TRBV3-1/TRBV3-2; J: TRBJ2-7; D: TRBD1; CDR3: CASRRTGVSYEQYF; DNA: TGTGCCAGCAGAAGGACAGGGGTCTCCTACGAGCAGTACTTC
size: NA; V: TRBV5-1; J: TRBJ2-1; D: NA; CDR3: CASSSSWNEQFF; DNA: TGCGCCAGCAGCTCCAGTTGGAATGAGCAGTTCTTC
size: NA; V: TRBV3-1/TRBV3-2; J: TRBJ1-5; D: NA; CDR3: CASSPNREEGQPQHF; DNA: TGTGCCAGCAGCCCTAACAGGGAAGAGGGACAGCCCCAGCATTTT
size: once; V: TRBV10-2; J: TRBJ2-1; D: NA; CDR3: CASSITYNEQFF; DNA: TGCGCCAGCAGTATTACCTACAATGAGCAGTTCTTC
size: few; V: TRBV29-1; J: TRBJ1-1; D: TRBD1; CDR3: CSVRQGNTEAFF; DNA: TGCAGCGTAAGACAGGGGAACACTGAAGCTTTCTTT
size: NA; V: TRBV15; J: TRBJ2-1; D: NA; CDR3: CATSVGRGGQVFF; DNA: TGTGCCACCAGCGTAGGGAGGGGGGGGCAGGTGTTCTTC
size: NA; V: TRBV7-9; J: TRBJ2-1; D: TRBD2; CDR3: CASSRTSGGRISYNEQFF; DNA: TGTGCCAGCAGTCGGACTAGCGGGGGTCGGATTTCCTACAATGAGCAGTTCTTC
size: NA; V: TRBV25-1; J: TRBJ2-7; D: NA; CDR3: CASSQGPYEQYF; DNA: TGTGCCAGCAGCCAGGGCCCCTACGAGCAGTACTTC
size: NA; V: TRBV5-4; J: TRBJ2-2; D: NA; CDR3: CASSLVLGAQNGELFF; DNA: TGTGCCAGCAGCTTGGTCTTGGGGGCGCAGAACGGGGAGCTGTTTTTT
size: NA; V: TRBV5-6; J: TRBJ2-5; D: NA; CDR3: CASSRGRGETQYF; DNA: TGTGCCAGCAGCCGCGGGCGGGGAGAGACCCAGTACTTC
size: NA; V: TRBV3-1/TRBV3-2; J: TRBJ2-3; D: TRBD2; CDR3: CASSQGASGGLHTDTQYF; DNA: TGTGCCAGCAGCCAAGGCGCTAGCGGGGGCCTTCACACAGATACGCAGTATTTT
size: NA; V: TRBV10-1; J: TRBJ2-5; D: NA; CDR3: CASSRTPQETQYF; DNA: TGCGCCAGCAGTAGGACACCCCAAGAGACCCAGTACTTC
size: NA; V: TRBV25-1; J: TRBJ2-2; D: NA; CDR3: CASSEYGWRNTGELFF; DNA: TGTGCCAGCAGTGAATATGGTTGGAGAAATACCGGGGAGCTGTTTTTT
size: few; V: TRBV4-1; J: TRBJ1-1; D: NA; CDR3: CASRGDTEAFF; DNA: TGCGCCAGCAGAGGGGACACTGAAGCTTTCTTT
size: NA; V: TRBV11-3; J: TRBJ1-4; D: NA; CDR3: CASSLRGAKGTLGELFF; DNA: TGTGCCAGCAGCTTGCGGGGGGCAAAAGGGACCCTCGGGGAACTGTTTTTT
size: NA; V: TRBV5-4; J: TRBJ2-7; D: TRBD1; CDR3: CASSFDREEQYF; DNA: TGTGCCAGCAGTTTCGACAGGGAGGAGCAGTACTTC
size: NA; V: TRBV4-1; J: TRBJ1-5; D: TRBD1; CDR3: CASSPTGQDSNQPQHF; DNA: TGCGCCAGCAGCCCTACGGGACAGGATAGCAATCAGCCCCAGCATTTT
size: NA; V: TRBV19; J: TRBJ1-6; D: TRBD1; CDR3: CASSTWDSNNSPLHF; DNA: TGTGCCAGTAGTACCTGGGACAGTAATAATTCACCCCTCCACTTT
size: NA; V: TRBV7-9; J: TRBJ1-1; D: TRBD1; CDR3: CASSARGEFTEAFF; DNA: TGTGCCAGCAGCGCCAGGGGGGAGTTCACTGAAGCTTTCTTT
size: NA; V: TRBV19; J: TRBJ1-5; D: NA; CDR3: CASNNGPGGNQPQHF; DNA: TGTGCCAGTAATAATGGCCCCGGCGGGAATCAGCCCCAGCATTTT
size: NA; V: TRBV3-1/TRBV3-2; J: TRBJ2-3; D: TRBD2; CDR3: CASSQLAGVVDTQYF; DNA: TGTGCCAGCAGCCAACTAGCGGGGGTGGTAGATACGCAGTATTTT
size: few; V: TRBV3-1/TRBV3-2; J: TRBJ2-7; D: TRBD2; CDR3: CASSQERGARQYF; DNA: TGTGCCAGCAGCCAAGAGCGGGGGGCAAGGCAGTACTTC
size: NA; V: TRBV9; J: TRBJ2-5; D: NA; CDR3: CASSGRDRLQETQYF; DNA: TGTGCCAGCAGCGGTCGCGACAGACTCCAAGAGACCCAGTACTTC
size: NA; V: TRBV3-1/TRBV3-2; J: TRBJ2-3; D: TRBD2; CDR3: CASNGAGVTTDTQYF; DNA: TGTGCCAGCAACGGAGCGGGGGTGACCACAGATACGCAGTATTTT
size: NA; V: TRBV10-3; J: TRBJ1-5; D: TRBD1; CDR3: CAETGDEYQPQHF; DNA: TGTGCCGAAACAGGGGATGAGTATCAGCCCCAGCATTTT
size: NA; V: TRBV9; J: TRBJ2-3; D: TRBD2; CDR3: CASSVGGGAVDTQYF; DNA: TGTGCCAGCAGCGTAGGCGGGGGGGCCGTGGATACGCAGTATTTT
size: NA; V: TRBV12-3/TRBV12-4; J: TRBJ2-5; D: NA; CDR3: CASRLLTGNQYF; DNA: TGTGCCAGCAGATTATTAACAGGGAACCAGTACTTC
size: few; V: TRBV6-1; J: TRBJ2-2; D: TRBD1; CDR3: CASSAGTGLNTGELFF; DNA: TGTGCCAGCAGTGCCGGGACAGGACTAAACACCGGGGAGCTGTTTTTT
size: NA; V: TRBV9; J: TRBJ1-5; D: TRBD1; CDR3: CASSGQGVHQPQHF; DNA: TGTGCCAGCAGCGGACAGGGGGTTCATCAGCCCCAGCATTTT
size: NA; V: TRBV11-2; J: TRBJ2-1; D: NA; CDR3: CASSLTGSSYNEQFF; DNA: TGTGCCAGCAGCCTAACAGGGAGCTCCTACAATGAGCAGTTCTTC